One and the same sample provided the 27 T cell receptor beta chains below, sequenced in a study of blood T cell repertoires in COVID-19. The protocol was immunoSEQ multiplex PCR, while the TCRdb copy is restricted to in-frame clones and leaves out a portion. The table includes a few hundred thousand clones, about 87% detected once. The sequencing sample was made of peripheral blood. The source of these receptors is a human donor in a cohort sampled during active COVID-19.

This clone was detected only once. V gene TRBV9 combines with J gene TRBJ1-1; 7 bases map to TRBD1. The germline gives CDR1 SGDLS, CDR2 YYNGEE. Unmatched junction bases numbered 10, after V lost 4 bases and J lost 10 bases. The CDR3 totals 13 residues. The CDR3 sequence: CASSPGTGVAAFF. The CDR3 DNA is TGTGCCAGCAGCCCAGGAACAGGGGTAGCAGCTTTCTTT.

The chain links TRBV7-2 to TRBJ1-1, with D hard to call. CDR1 and CDR2 (germline): SGHTA, FQGNSA. V was clipped by 5 bases and J by 2 bases, with 9 bases between them. CDR3 size: 13 residues. The CDR3 coding sequence is TGTGCCAGCAGCGCCGGGATCAACACTGAAGCTTTCTTT. Its translation: CASSAGINTEAFF.

This rearrangement joins TRBV7-6 to TRBJ1-5, with D tentatively TRBD1 (5 bases). The V gene lost 1 base and the J gene lost 11 bases, with 27 bases spanning the gap. CDR1 and CDR2 (germline): SGHVS, FNYEAQ. CDR3 length equals 18 residues. This chain's CDR3 is CASSLVSVGPEGASAQHF. CDR3 nucleotide sequence: TGTGCCAGCAGCTTAGTGTCAGTGGGTCCAGAAGGGGCTTCAGCCCAGCATTTT.

The chain links TRBV6-5 to TRBJ2-7; 9 bases are shared with TRBD1. The CDR3 totals 15 residues. CDR1 and CDR2 (germline): MNHEY, SVGAGI. J gave up 7 bases and V 0 bases, and 7 bases lay outside the gene matches. DNA for the CDR3: TGTGCCAGCAGTTACTCTGGGACAGGGTCTAGGGAGCAGTACTTC. Translated, it gives CASSYSGTGSREQYF.

This clone showed up just once. The rearrangement uses TRBV11-2 and TRBJ2-5; no clear D gene. Trimming took 1 base from V and 5 from J, leaving 8 bases between them. CDR3 length: 13 amino acids. The germline V gene encodes CDR1 SGHAT and CDR2 FQNNGV. The CDR3 nucleotides read TGTGCCAGCAGCTTAGGGGCCGCGGAGACCCAGTACTTC. As protein: CASSLGAAETQYF. The full variable domain, rest sourced from reference TRBV11-2 and TRBJ2-5, is EAGVAQSPRYKIIEKRQSVAFWCNPISGHATLYWYQQILGQGPKLLIQFQNNGVVDDSQLPKDRFSAERLKGVDSTLKIQPAKLEDSAVYLCASSLGAAETQYFGPGTRLLVL.

The DNA for the CDR3 is TGTGCCAGCAGCTTGGACATCACCGGGGAGCTGTTTTTT. Translated: CASSLDITGELFF. The J gene is TRBJ2-2, the V gene TRBV5-4; D unresolved. The CDR3 has 13 amino acids. The V end was cut by 0 bases, the J end by 4 bases, with 4 bases between. Germline CDR1 reads SGHNT; CDR2 reads YYREEE (reference sequence).

This clone was counted once. The chain carries TRBV9 and TRBJ2-7; 7 positions agree with TRBD2. CDR1 and CDR2 from the germline V gene are SGDLS and YYNGEE. The CDR3 length is 15 residues. Trimming took 3 bases from V and 6 from J; bases not matched to a gene: 12. The chain's CDR3 is CASSEIAGPGGEQYF. CDR3 nucleotides: TGTGCCAGCAGCGAAATAGCGGGCCCGGGGGGCGAGCAGTACTTC.

V gene TRBV15 combines with J gene TRBJ2-3; 11 bases line up with TRBD2. Germline-derived CDR1 and CDR2 are LNHNV and YYDKDF (reference sequence). V lost 5 bases to trimming and J lost 0 bases; unmatched junction nucleotides: 10. There are 18 residues in the CDR3. This CDR3 is CATSYRSLAGGSTDTQYF. The CDR3 DNA sequence: TGTGCCACCAGCTATCGTTCCCTAGCGGGGGGCAGCACAGATACGCAGTATTTT.

This chain uses TRBV5-1 with TRBJ1-5, with D maybe TRBD1 (5 bases). Trimming pared 3 bases from V and 2 bases from J, leaving 12 bases between. Germline lookup yields CDR1 SGHRS and CDR2 YFSETQ. The CDR3 covers 15 residues. The CDR3 protein is CASSSGSGGNQPQHF. The CDR3 DNA follows: TGCGCCAGCAGCTCGGGGTCGGGGGGCAATCAGCCCCAGCATTTT.

V and J are TRBV19 and TRBJ2-1, with TRBD2 matching 14 bases. The CDR3 is 15 amino acids. The junction had 7 bases not matched to a gene; V was cut back by 7 bases and J by 8 bases. The V gene's germline CDR1 is LNHDA and CDR2 SQIVND (reference sequence). For the CDR3, the DNA is TGTGCCAGTACCGGGACTAGCGGGGGAAGGGATGAGCAGTTCTTC. Protein sequence: CASTGTSGGRDEQFF.

The chain combines TRBV7-6 with TRBJ1-1, with a possible D match to TRBD1 (5 bases). The CDR3 has 15 residues. V lost 1 base and J 2 bases, leaving 11 bases between the germline ends. The germline gives CDR1 SGHVS, CDR2 FNYEAQ. As DNA, the CDR3 is TGTGCCAGCAGCTTAGTCGCAGGGCGAAACACTGAAGCTTTCTTT. Its protein product is CASSLVAGRNTEAFF.

V is TRBV5-6 and J is TRBJ2-3; TRBD2 aligns across 13 bases. V was clipped by 4 bases and J by 0 bases; unmatched bases: 8. The V gene's germline CDR1 is SGHDT and CDR2 YYEEEE. This CDR3 comprises 18 residues. CDR3 protein: CASSPRLAGGLSTDTQYF. The CDR3 DNA reads TGTGCCAGCAGCCCGAGACTAGCGGGGGGCCTTAGCACAGATACGCAGTATTTT.

A single count supports this clone. The rearrangement joins TRBV28 to TRBJ1-5; 9 bases fit TRBD1. CDR1 and CDR2 from the germline V gene are MDHEN and SYDVKM. This CDR3 region has 13 residues. J gave up 5 bases and V 10 bases, and 6 bases lay outside the gene matches. The CDR3 protein is CAKLTGGHQPQHF. In DNA, the CDR3 is TGTGCCAAGTTGACAGGGGGACATCAGCCCCAGCATTTT.

The chain couples TRBV19 to TRBJ2-7; TRBD2 might be the D (5 bases). Germline-derived CDR1 and CDR2 are LNHDA and SQIVND (reference sequence). This CDR3 is built from 14 residues. V was clipped by 5 bases and J by 2 bases, with 13 bases between them. The CDR3 loop reads CASSRRGVAYEQYF. For the CDR3, the DNA is TGTGCCAGTAGTCGTCGGGGTGTAGCCTACGAGCAGTACTTC.

This chain uses TRBV6-2 or TRBV6-3 with TRBJ1-1; D unresolved. CDR3 length equals 12 residues. Per germline, CDR1 MNHEY and CDR2 SVGEGT. V gave up 5 bases and J gave up 7 bases, with 11 bases separating them. The CDR3 sequence is CASSQSRNEAFF. The CDR3 bases are TGTGCCAGCAGTCAATCTAGAAATGAAGCTTTCTTT.

The chain couples TRBV5-1 to TRBJ2-1, with TRBD1 identical over 7 bases. This CDR3 has 15 amino acids. V shed 0 bases, J shed 7 bases, and the junction held 7 bases outside the gene matches. Germline lookup yields CDR1 SGHRS and CDR2 YFSETQ. CDR3 region: CASSLVSGGRNEQFF. The CDR3 DNA reads TGCGCCAGCAGCTTGGTGTCAGGGGGTCGGAATGAGCAGTTCTTC.

The chain combines TRBV4-3 with TRBJ1-6, with 7 nucleotides matching TRBD1. The V segment lost 1 base and the J segment 3 bases; nucleotides outside the gene matches: 12. The CDR3 has 19 residues. The germline CDR1 and CDR2 sequences are LGHNA and YSLEER. DNA for the CDR3: TGCGCCAGCAGCCAAGCCAACCCCAGGGGGGCTCACTATAATTCACCCCTCCACTTT. This translates into CASSQANPRGAHYNSPLHF.

The chain has TRBV4-2 and TRBJ2-7; D possibly corresponds to TRBD1 (6 bases). The ends were cut back, 0 bases at V and 2 bases at J, with 11 bases in the middle. The CDR3 has 15 residues. Per germline, CDR1 LGHNA and CDR2 YNFKEQ. CDR3 nucleotides: TGTGCCAGCAGCCAAGATGGGGGCTCAGCCTACGAGCAGTACTTC. Encoded protein: CASSQDGGSAYEQYF.

The chain couples TRBV6-1 to TRBJ2-7; 10 bases line up with TRBD1. Germline trimming cut 1 base from V and 2 bases from J; bases unmatched to any gene: 5. Germline loops: CDR1 MNHNS, CDR2 SASEGT. There are 16 residues in the CDR3. The CDR3 DNA is TGTGCCAGCAGTGAAGAGGTAGGACAGGGGGCCTACGAGCAGTACTTC. It encodes CASSEEVGQGAYEQYF.

This chain uses TRBV19 with TRBJ2-1; TRBD1 matches at 9 bases. Germline V lookup: CDR1 LNHDA, CDR2 SQIVND (reference sequence). With V trimmed by 5 bases and J by 6 bases, 11 bases remained unmatched. The CDR3 contains 16 residues. The CDR3 spells CASSSHRDRAGNEQFF. For the CDR3, the DNA is TGTGCCAGTAGTTCACACCGGGACAGGGCGGGCAATGAGCAGTTCTTC.

The chain uses TRBV5-1 and TRBJ1-2; 8 bases are shared with TRBD1. The V segment lost 0 bases and the J segment 8 bases; nucleotides outside the gene matches: 9. From germline, CDR1 is SGHRS and CDR2 YFSETQ. The CDR3 runs to 15 residues. CDR3 sequence (DNA): TGCGCCAGCAGCTTGGCTTCTGCAGGGGGCTACGGCTACACCTTC. Its translation is CASSLASAGGYGYTF.

In this sample, this clone turned up once. The chain links TRBV5-4 to TRBJ1-1; D ambiguous. Germline CDR1 SGHNT, CDR2 YYREEE (reference sequence). This CDR3 is built from 13 residues. Trimming stripped 3 bases from V and 4 bases from J, with 10 bases between. Here the CDR3 DNA reads TGTGCCAGCAGCTCAAGCGTTAGCACTGAAGCTTTCTTT. This sequence encodes CASSSSVSTEAFF.

The V and J genes are TRBV2 and TRBJ2-7; no firm D call. V lost 4 bases and J lost 3, with 16 bases in between. The length of the CDR3 is 15 residues. The germline V gene has CDR1 SNHLY and CDR2 FYNNEI. DNA of the CDR3: TGTGCCAGCAGTGGGGTGAGGATGTCTGGCTACGAGCAGTACTTC. Protein product: CASSGVRMSGYEQYF.

This clone came up once. The chain employs TRBV29-1 and TRBJ2-7; D is possibly TRBD2 (6 bases). CDR1 SQVTM and CDR2 ANQGSEA come from the germline V gene. The CDR3 length is 12 residues. V lost 6 bases to trimming and J lost 2 bases, with 11 bases between them. CDR3 DNA: TGCAGCGTCCTGGGGGGACCCTACGAGCAGTACTTC. It translates to CSVLGGPYEQYF.

In this sample, this clone turned up once. The chain joins TRBV5-1 to TRBJ2-7; 10 bases match TRBD1. Germline values: CDR1 SGHRS, CDR2 YFSETQ. This CDR3 contains 15 residues. V lost 4 bases to trimming and J lost 5 bases; unmatched junction nucleotides: 9. For the CDR3, the DNA is TGCGCCAGCAGCAGGGACGGGACAGGGGACAACGAGCAGTACTTC. Its protein is CASSRDGTGDNEQYF.

On this clone itself: Other DNA sequences in the same sample also yield this CDR3. The DNA for the CDR3 is TGTGCCAGCAGCCAAGGGGGGCGAGAGACCCAGTACTTC. Protein sequence: CASSQGGRETQYF. V gene TRBV4-2 combines with J gene TRBJ2-5; D possibly corresponds to TRBD1 (6 bases). Germline V lookup: CDR1 LGHNA, CDR2 YNFKEQ. Trimming shortened V by 1 base and J by 4 bases, and 7 bases separated the two germline ends. The CDR3 contains 13 residues.

The genes are TRBV2 and TRBJ2-7, with 8 bases that match TRBD2. The V and J ends lost 10 bases and 3 bases, in that order; junction bases with no gene match: 8. CDR3 length: 13 amino acids. Germline V gene data show CDR1 as SNHLY and CDR2 as FYNNEI. The CDR3 here is CATLRGGSYEQYF. The CDR3 DNA reads TGTGCCACACTCCGGGGGGGAAGCTACGAGCAGTACTTC.